These 30 T cell receptor beta chains came from one sample sequenced in a study of T cells in Graves' hyperthyroidism and ophthalmopathy. TCR beta CDR3 region amplification was performed from RNA transcripts. Initially, a first-round RT-PCR of the TCR CDR3 employed the HTBI primer set. One entry per CDR3 protein, called by TCRdb with MiXCR from the multiplex PCR reads. The sample yields 300,000 or so distinct CDR3 sequences, about 15% seen once. Sample: blood. The receptors stem from a man under 40 with Graves' hyperthyroidism.

This clonotype came up once. J is TRBJ1-5 and V is TRBV27, with TRBD1 matching 8 bases. The CDR3 loop spans 16 amino acids. Trimming took 6 bases from V and 2 from J; bases not matched to a gene: 9. Germline CDR1 reads MNHEY; CDR2 reads SMNVEV (reference sequence). The DNA for the CDR3 is TGTGCCAGCAGCTCGCGGCAGGGGGCGGGCAATCAGCCCCAGCATTTT. It yields the protein CASSSRQGAGNQPQHF.

This clonotype has ten or more counts. This chain connects TRBV28 to TRBJ2-5, with D perhaps matching TRBD1 (6 bases). The CDR3 consists of 14 residues. CDR1 MDHEN and CDR2 SYDVKM come from the germline V gene. V lost 5 bases and J 7 bases, leaving 17 bases between the germline ends. CDR3 sequence reads: CASSVLERGGTQYF. CDR3 in DNA: TGTGCCAGCAGTGTCTTAGAGAGAGGGGGGACCCAGTACTTC.

This clonotype was observed many times. V is TRBV6-5 and J is TRBJ2-7; maybe TRBD2 (6 bases). Trimming stripped 2 bases from V and 6 bases from J, with 17 bases between. The CDR3 sequence is 15 residues long. CDR1 is MNHEY, CDR2 SVGAGI, per germline. Here the CDR3 reads CASSYRAGWGGEQYF. The CDR3, as DNA: TGTGCCAGCAGTTACAGGGCGGGTTGGGGAGGCGAGCAGTACTTC.

This clonotype has a count of ten or more. V is TRBV11-2 and J is TRBJ1-1; TRBD1 matches 9 bases. V shed 8 bases, J shed 5 bases, and the junction held 9 bases outside the gene matches. Germline V gives CDR1 SGHAT, CDR2 FQNNGV. The CDR3 length is 14 residues. The CDR3 spells CASARQGGRTEAFF. CDR3 sequence (DNA): TGTGCCAGCGCCAGACAGGGGGGGAGAACTGAAGCTTTCTTT. Full variable domain (rest looked up from reference TRBV11-2 and TRBJ1-1): EAGVAQSPRYKIIEKRQSVAFWCNPISGHATLYWYQQILGQGPKLLIQFQNNGVVDDSQLPKDRFSAERLKGVDSTLKIQPAKLEDSAVYLCASARQGGRTEAFFGQGTRLTVV.

CDR3 region: CASSSSGGYTEAFF. The CDR3 DNA follows: TGTGCCAGCAGCTCATCGGGAGGTTACACTGAAGCTTTCTTT. The V and J genes are TRBV7-2 and TRBJ1-1; D remains ambiguous. This CDR3 is built from 14 residues. The germline V gene encodes CDR1 SGHTA and CDR2 FQGNSA. Deletions cut 4 bases from V and 3 bases from J, with 12 bases between.

The rearrangement uses TRBV7-8 and TRBJ2-3; tentative D call: TRBD1 (6 bases). This CDR3 region has 14 residues. Per the germline V gene, CDR1 is SGHVS and CDR2 is FQNEAQ. The V gene lost 1 base and the J gene lost 4 bases, with 9 bases spanning the gap. In DNA, the CDR3 is TGTGCCAGCAGCTTAGACAGGGTCGCAGATACGCAGTATTTT. It translates to CASSLDRVADTQYF.

At least ten counts were recorded for this clonotype. J is TRBJ2-2 and V is TRBV3-1; no clear D gene. The V gene's germline CDR1 is LGHDT and CDR2 YNNKEL (reference sequence). CDR3 length: 12 amino acids. V lost 7 bases, J lost 7 bases, and 10 bases lay in between. The CDR3 region has the DNA TGTGCCAGCATGTTGGGAAACGGGGAGCTGTTTTTT. It is translated as CASMLGNGELFF.

This clonotype was detected a few times. The chain recombines TRBV4-1 with TRBJ1-4; D perhaps matches TRBD1 (6 bases). The CDR3 length is 15 residues. Germline CDR1 reads MGHRA; CDR2 reads YSYEKL. The V end was cut by 3 bases, the J end by 2 bases, with 10 bases between. The CDR3 nucleotides read TGCGCCAGCAGCCATTCCCAGGGGACTAATGAAAAACTGTTTTTT. It yields the protein CASSHSQGTNEKLFF.

CDR3 nucleotides: TGCAGTGCGCCTAGCGGGAGAGGCTCCTACGAGCAGTACTTC. Translating gives CSAPSGRGSYEQYF. The chain combines TRBV20-1 with TRBJ2-7; 10 bases match TRBD2. Germline V gene data show CDR1 as DFQATT and CDR2 as SNEGSKA (reference sequence). The CDR3 runs 14 residues. With V trimmed by 6 bases and J by 0 bases, 5 bases remained unmatched.

This clonotype came up many times. V is TRBV20-1 and J is TRBJ2-3; TRBD2 matches at 8 bases. CDR3 size: 16 residues. The germline V gene has CDR1 DFQATT and CDR2 SNEGSKA (reference sequence). V trimming: 0 bases; J trimming: 4 bases; junction bases outside the gene matches: 9. The CDR3 DNA follows: TGCAGTGCTAGAGATCGCAGCGGGAGAAGGGCAGATACGCAGTATTTT. Its translation is CSARDRSGRRADTQYF.

In its sample, this clonotype was seen many times. This chain connects TRBV6-1 to TRBJ1-5; D gene ambiguous. Trimming cost V 5 bases and J 2 bases, with 13 bases left between them. The CDR3 length is 15 residues. From germline, CDR1 is MNHNS and CDR2 SASEGT. The CDR3 coding sequence is TGTGCCAGCAGTCCCGGGCTGTTTGGCAATCAGCCCCAGCATTTT. Protein product: CASSPGLFGNQPQHF.

This clonotype was picked up a small number of times. The chain recombines TRBV6-1 with TRBJ1-3; 7 bases map to TRBD1. The CDR3 runs 13 residues. J lost 1 base, V lost 6 bases, and 0 bases had no gene match. CDR1 and CDR2 from the germline V gene are MNHNS and SASEGT. The CDR3 DNA is TGTGCCAGCAGGGGACAGTCTGGAAACACCATATATTTT. This sequence encodes CASRGQSGNTIYF.

This clonotype was recorded many times. The gene calls are TRBV7-2 and TRBJ2-5, with TRBD2 matching over 8 bases. V trimming: 0 bases; J trimming: 1 base; junction bases outside the gene matches: 1. The CDR3 contains 15 residues. CDR1 SGHTA and CDR2 FQGNSA come from the germline V gene. CDR3 DNA sequence: TGTGCCAGCAGCTTAGCTCTAGCGGGCCAAGAGACCCAGTACTTC. It is translated as CASSLALAGQETQYF.

The chain couples TRBV11-2 to TRBJ2-7, with D perhaps matching TRBD2 (5 bases). CDR3 size: 14 residues. Germline CDR1 and CDR2: SGHAT and FQNNGV. V was clipped by 0 bases and J by 4 bases, with 10 bases between them. The CDR3 bases are TGTGCCAGCAGCTTAGAGGACTGGCAGTACGAGCAGTACTTC. Protein: CASSLEDWQYEQYF.

The chain couples TRBV10-3 to TRBJ1-5; 7 bases line up with TRBD1. Germline lookup yields CDR1 ENHRY and CDR2 SYGVKD. Trimming took 4 bases from V and 9 from J; bases not matched to a gene: 15. This CDR3 has 16 amino acids. The CDR3 sequence is CAISGLKDRQMRPQHF. The CDR3, as DNA: TGTGCCATCAGTGGGCTAAAGGACAGGCAGATGCGGCCCCAGCATTTT.

To note about this clonotype: A single base separates this from a much larger clone, so it may be a read error. The V gene is TRBV3-1, the J gene TRBJ2-3; D is unresolved. The CDR3 totals 14 residues. Germline V CDR1 and CDR2: LGHDT, YNNKEL (reference sequence). With 0 bases removed from V and 10 bases from J, the gap between germline ends came to 14 bases. Here the CDR3 DNA reads TGTGCCAGCAGCCAAGATCCAAGGCGGCTTCCGCAGTATTTT. Amino acid sequence: CASSQDPRRLPQYF.

This clonotype has more than one count but fewer than ten. The chain carries TRBV5-1 and TRBJ2-2; D is perhaps TRBD2 (6 bases). Germline CDR1 reads SGHRS; CDR2 reads YFSETQ. The germline V and J ends were trimmed by 7 bases and 4 bases, with 8 bases remaining between them. The CDR3 is 12 residues long. The chain's CDR3 is CASRGSTGELFF. The DNA of the CDR3 is TGCGCCAGCCGGGGGAGCACCGGGGAGCTGTTTTTT.

This clonotype was seen at least ten times. The rearrangement uses TRBV12-3 or TRBV12-4 and TRBJ2-5; TRBD2 agrees at 8 bases. This CDR3 comprises 16 residues. V shed 4 bases, J shed 5 bases, and the junction held 12 bases outside the gene matches. CDR3 sequence reads: CASSWQTGAGAETQYF. CDR3 bases: TGTGCCAGCAGTTGGCAGACCGGAGCGGGAGCGGAGACCCAGTACTTC.

This clonotype turned up a few times. One base away lies a much larger clone, so this may be a sequencing read error. The chain employs TRBV2 and TRBJ2-1; perhaps TRBD2 as D (5 bases). Trimming removed 9 bases from V and 1 base from J, with 10 bases in between. Germline CDR1 is SNHLY and CDR2 is FYNNEI. The CDR3 has 13 amino acids. The CDR3 loop reads CARQRRSYNEQFF. DNA of the CDR3: TGTGCCAGGCAGCGGAGGTCCTACAATGAGCAGTTCTTC.

This clonotype was seen repeatedly, ten times or more. The rearrangement uses TRBV12-5 and TRBJ1-1; possibly TRBD1 for D (5 bases). V shed 6 bases and J shed 6 bases, with 14 bases lying between them. Per the germline V gene, CDR1 is LGHNT and CDR2 is FRNRAP. This CDR3 is built from 13 residues. This chain's CDR3 is CASGDRGFAEAFF. In DNA form, the CDR3 reads TGTGCTAGTGGGGACCGGGGCTTCGCTGAAGCTTTCTTT.

This clonotype was observed at least ten times. The chain joins TRBV3-1 to TRBJ1-1; D is ambiguous. The germline V and J ends were trimmed by 1 base and 0 bases, with 3 bases remaining between them. The CDR3 consists of 13 residues. The germline CDR1 and CDR2 sequences are LGHDT and YNNKEL (reference sequence). The CDR3 region is CASSQVLNTEAFF. In nucleotides, the CDR3 is TGTGCCAGCAGCCAAGTACTGAACACTGAAGCTTTCTTT.

The chain has TRBV5-8 and TRBJ2-1; 8 nucleotides match TRBD2. Germline assignment: CDR1 SGHTS and CDR2 YDEGEE. V was pared by 4 bases and J by 7 bases, with 10 bases of the junction left unmatched. The CDR3 length is 15 residues. CDR3 loop: CASSPGGGRANEQFF. The CDR3, as DNA: TGTGCCAGCAGCCCGGGGGGGGGCAGGGCGAATGAGCAGTTCTTC. Using reference TRBV5-8 and TRBJ2-1 for the parts outside the CDR3, the full variable domain is EAGVTQSPTHLIKTRGQQATLRCSPISGHTSVYWYQQALGLGLQFLLWYDEGEERNRGNFPPRFSGRQFPNYSSELNVNALELEDSALYLCASSPGGGRANEQFFGPGTRLTVL.

J is TRBJ2-1 and V is TRBV6-2 or TRBV6-3; TRBD2 might be the D (5 bases). The germline CDR1 and CDR2 sequences are MNHEY and SVGEGT. The CDR3 consists of 14 residues. V lost 5 bases to trimming and J lost 5 bases, with 13 bases between them. CDR3 loop: CASSTSGVNNEQFF. CDR3 DNA sequence: TGTGCCAGCAGTACGTCCGGGGTAAACAATGAGCAGTTCTTC.

This clonotype turned up a few times. This chain connects TRBV5-1 to TRBJ1-2, with TRBD1 matching 7 bases. CDR1 is SGHRS, CDR2 YFSETQ, per germline. V dropped 4 bases and J dropped 0; count of bases not matched to a gene: 6. This CDR3 region has 15 residues. The CDR3 DNA reads as TGCGCCAGCAGCGACACAGGGGACCCTAACTATGGCTACACCTTC. Translating it yields CASSDTGDPNYGYTF.

This clonotype has a count of ten or more. The rearrangement joins TRBV12-3 or TRBV12-4 to TRBJ2-7, with D perhaps TRBD1 or TRBD2 (5 bases each). This CDR3 has 11 amino acids. V dropped 8 bases and J dropped 7 bases, with 12 bases sitting between them. The DNA of the CDR3 is TGTGCCAGCCTCCTTTGGGGGGAGCAGTACTTC. Residues: CASLLWGEQYF.

As concerns this clonotype: One base away lies a much larger clone, so this may be a sequencing read error. The V call is TRBV12-3 or TRBV12-4, the J call TRBJ1-5, with TRBD1 matching over 7 bases. CDR3 size: 16 residues. This CDR3 is CASSFWDRHSSQPQHF. CDR3 sequence (DNA): TGTGCCAGCAGTTTTTGGGACAGACATAGCAGTCAGCCCCAGCATTTT.

The chain uses TRBV11-2 and TRBJ1-2; the D is unclear. V shed 3 bases and J shed 0 bases, with 14 bases lying between them. The CDR3 runs to 16 residues. CDR1 and CDR2 (germline): SGHAT, FQNNGV. In DNA, the CDR3 is TGTGCCAGCAGCTTCGAGGGCGCGCTACCTAACTATGGCTACACCTTC. This translates into CASSFEGALPNYGYTF.

This clonotype was seen only a few times. CDR3 in DNA: TGTGCCAGCAGCCCTGGGACGCTAGCCAAAAACATTCAGTACTTC. It yields the protein CASSPGTLAKNIQYF. The chain has TRBV11-2 and TRBJ2-4; D is perhaps TRBD1 or TRBD2 (5 bases each). Germline V CDR1 and CDR2: SGHAT, FQNNGV. Deletions cut 5 bases from V and 0 bases from J, with 11 bases between. CDR3 length: 15 residues.

The chain combines TRBV25-1 with TRBJ1-4; D unclear. V was shortened by 0 bases and J by 5 bases, with 13 bases between the two germline ends. The CDR3 has 16 amino acids. Germline V gives CDR1 MGHDK, CDR2 SYGVNS. The CDR3 sequence is CASSEYRPERNEKLFF. CDR3 nucleotide sequence: TGTGCCAGCAGTGAATATAGGCCAGAACGGAATGAAAAACTGTTTTTT.

The table lists this clonotype with many counts. This chain uses TRBV7-8 with TRBJ2-7, with D possibly being TRBD2 (5 bases). The CDR3 is 13 residues long. Trimming removed 9 bases from V and 3 bases from J, with 15 bases in between. Germline CDR1 reads SGHVS; CDR2 reads FQNEAQ. The DNA of the CDR3 is TGTGCCAGTCGCGACCTGGGGAGCTACGAGCAGTACTTC. Translated: CASRDLGSYEQYF.